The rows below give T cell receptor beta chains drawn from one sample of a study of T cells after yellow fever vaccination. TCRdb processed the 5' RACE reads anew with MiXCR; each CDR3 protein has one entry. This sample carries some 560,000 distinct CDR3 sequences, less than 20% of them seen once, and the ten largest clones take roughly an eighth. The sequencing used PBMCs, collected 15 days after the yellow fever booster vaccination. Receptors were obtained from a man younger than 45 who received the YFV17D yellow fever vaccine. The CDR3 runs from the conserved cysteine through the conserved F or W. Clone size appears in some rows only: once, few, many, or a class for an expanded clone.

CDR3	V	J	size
CSARVQGGGANVLTF	TRBV20-1	TRBJ2-6	few
CASSYDGRNSYNEQFF	TRBV6-5	TRBJ2-1	few
CASSPGLADLDFYEQYF	TRBV4-3	TRBJ2-7	few
CAIMRETNTGELFF	TRBV10-3	TRBJ2-2	many
CASNPLGDGKYGEQYF	TRBV5-6	TRBJ2-7	.
CASSLRPTGSYNSPLHF	TRBV7-2	TRBJ1-6	few
CSVVSTPVTEAFF	TRBV29-1	TRBJ1-1	few
CASSPGTDRDEQFF	TRBV7-3	TRBJ2-1	.
CASGEGDEQYF	TRBV12-5	TRBJ2-7	few
CASNRGPSTDTQYF	TRBV12-3/TRBV12-4	TRBJ2-3	.
CASSKGATEAFF	TRBV5-6	TRBJ1-1	few
CASSLPGTYEQYF	TRBV7-9	TRBJ2-7	.
CASSYRINTEAFF	TRBV6-5	TRBJ1-1	many
CASSAHRSEQYF	TRBV6-5	TRBJ2-7	.
CAWTGGRFTDTQYF	TRBV30	TRBJ2-3	few